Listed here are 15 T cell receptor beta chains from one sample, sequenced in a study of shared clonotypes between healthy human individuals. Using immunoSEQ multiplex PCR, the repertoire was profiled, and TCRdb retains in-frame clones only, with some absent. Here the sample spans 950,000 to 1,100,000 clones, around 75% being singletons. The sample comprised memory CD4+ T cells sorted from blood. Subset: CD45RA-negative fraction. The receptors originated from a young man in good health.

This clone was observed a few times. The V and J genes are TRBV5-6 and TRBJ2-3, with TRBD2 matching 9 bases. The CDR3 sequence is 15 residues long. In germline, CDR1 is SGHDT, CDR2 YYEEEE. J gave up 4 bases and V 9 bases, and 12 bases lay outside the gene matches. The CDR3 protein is CATNGAGGPADTQYF. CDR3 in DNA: TGTGCCACCAACGGCGCGGGAGGGCCGGCAGATACGCAGTATTTT.

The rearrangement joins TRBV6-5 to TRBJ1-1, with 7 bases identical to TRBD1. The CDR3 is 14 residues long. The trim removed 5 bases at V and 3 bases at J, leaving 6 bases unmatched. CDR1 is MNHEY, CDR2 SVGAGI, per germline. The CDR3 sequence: CASSRQGGYTEAFF. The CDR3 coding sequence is TGTGCCAGCAGTCGACAGGGAGGATACACTGAAGCTTTCTTT.

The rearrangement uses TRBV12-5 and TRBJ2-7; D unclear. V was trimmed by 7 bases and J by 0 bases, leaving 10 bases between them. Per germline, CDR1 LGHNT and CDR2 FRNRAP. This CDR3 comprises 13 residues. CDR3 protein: CASALIYSYEQYF. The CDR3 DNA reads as TGTGCTAGTGCCCTGATTTACTCCTACGAGCAGTACTTC.

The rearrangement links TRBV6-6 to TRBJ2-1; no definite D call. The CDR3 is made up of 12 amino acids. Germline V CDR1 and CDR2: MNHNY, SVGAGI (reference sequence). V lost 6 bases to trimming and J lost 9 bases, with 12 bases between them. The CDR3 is CASRIIGGEQFF. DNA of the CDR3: TGTGCCAGCAGGATAATTGGTGGTGAGCAGTTCTTC.

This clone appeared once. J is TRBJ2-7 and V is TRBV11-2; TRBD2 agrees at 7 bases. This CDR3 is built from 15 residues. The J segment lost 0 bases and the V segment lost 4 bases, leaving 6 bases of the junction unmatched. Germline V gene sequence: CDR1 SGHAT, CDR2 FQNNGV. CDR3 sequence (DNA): TGTGCCAGCAGCTGGGGGAGGGGCAGCTCCTACGAGCAGTACTTC. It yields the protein CASSWGRGSSYEQYF.

The CDR3 spells CASSKGGTTISYEQYF. For the CDR3, the DNA is TGTGCCAGCAGCAAGGGCGGGACTACCATTTCCTACGAGCAGTACTTC. The chain uses TRBV11-2 and TRBJ2-5; 7 bases align to TRBD2. The DNA end lines up better with TRBJ2-7; the J call may be wrong. There are 16 residues in the CDR3. The germline V gene encodes CDR1 SGHAT and CDR2 FQNNGV.

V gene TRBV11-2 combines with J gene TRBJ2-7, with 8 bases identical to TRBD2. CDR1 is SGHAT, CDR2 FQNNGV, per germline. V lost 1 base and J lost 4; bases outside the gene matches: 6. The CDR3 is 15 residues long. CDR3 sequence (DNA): TGTGCCAGCAGCTTAGGGCGGGGGGCCTCTTACGAGCAGTACTTC. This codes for CASSLGRGASYEQYF.

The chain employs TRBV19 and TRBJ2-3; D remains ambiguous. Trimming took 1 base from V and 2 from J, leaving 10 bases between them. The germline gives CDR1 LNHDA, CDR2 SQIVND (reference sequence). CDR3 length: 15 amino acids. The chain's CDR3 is CASSIGALYTDTQYF. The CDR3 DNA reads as TGTGCCAGTAGTATAGGGGCCCTCTACACAGATACGCAGTATTTT. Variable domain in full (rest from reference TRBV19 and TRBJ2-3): DGGITQSPKYLFRKEGQNVTLSCEQNLNHDAMYWYRQDPGQGLRLIYYSQIVNDFQKGDIAEGYSVSREKKESFPLTVTSAQKNPTAFYLCASSIGALYTDTQYFGPGTRLTVL.

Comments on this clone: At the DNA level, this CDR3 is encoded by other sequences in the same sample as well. CDR3 sequence reads: CASSLTGWETQYF. In DNA, the CDR3 is TGTGCCAGCAGCTTAACAGGGTGGGAGACCCAGTACTTC. J is TRBJ2-5 and V is TRBV7-3, with unresolved D. Germline V lookup: CDR1 SGHTA, CDR2 FQGTGA. This CDR3 region has 13 residues. The V end was cut by 0 bases, the J end by 5 bases, with 7 bases between.

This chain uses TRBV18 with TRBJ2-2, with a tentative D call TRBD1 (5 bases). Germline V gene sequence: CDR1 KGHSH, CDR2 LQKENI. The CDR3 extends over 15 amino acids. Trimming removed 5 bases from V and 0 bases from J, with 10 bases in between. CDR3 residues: CASSTTVPNTGELFF. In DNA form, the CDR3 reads TGTGCCAGCTCAACGACAGTTCCGAACACCGGGGAGCTGTTTTTT.

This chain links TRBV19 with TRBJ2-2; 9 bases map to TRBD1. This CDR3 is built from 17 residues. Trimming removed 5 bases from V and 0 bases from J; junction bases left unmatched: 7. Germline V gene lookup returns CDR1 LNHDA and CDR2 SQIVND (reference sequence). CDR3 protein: CASSLDRGASNTGELFF. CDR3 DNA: TGTGCCAGTAGTCTGGACAGGGGAGCCTCGAACACCGGGGAGCTGTTTTTT.

Here the CDR3 reads CASTRAGAYEQYF. CDR3 in DNA: TGTGCCAGCACCCGAGCGGGCGCCTACGAGCAGTACTTC. The rearrangement joins TRBV7-2 to TRBJ2-7; D might be TRBD2 (6 bases). The V end lost 7 bases, the J end lost 2 bases, and 12 bases lay between the germline ends. This CDR3 contains 13 residues. In germline, CDR1 is SGHTA, CDR2 FQGNSA.

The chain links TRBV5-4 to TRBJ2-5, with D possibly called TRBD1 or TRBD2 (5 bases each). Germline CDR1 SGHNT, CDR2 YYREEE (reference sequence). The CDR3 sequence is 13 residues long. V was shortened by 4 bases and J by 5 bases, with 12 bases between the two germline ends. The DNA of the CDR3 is TGTGCCAGCAGCATGGGACCCCGGGAGACCCAGTACTTC. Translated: CASSMGPRETQYF.

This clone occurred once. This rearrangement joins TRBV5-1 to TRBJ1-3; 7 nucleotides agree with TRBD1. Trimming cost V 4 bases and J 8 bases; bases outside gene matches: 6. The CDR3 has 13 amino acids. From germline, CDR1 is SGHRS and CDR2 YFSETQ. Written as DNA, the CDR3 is TGCGCCAGCAGCATTACAGGGGTTGACACCATATATTTT. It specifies CASSITGVDTIYF.

CDR3 protein: CASSLGDYSPLHF. The DNA for the CDR3 is TGTGCCAGCAGCTTAGGGGACTATTCACCCCTCCACTTT. This rearrangement joins TRBV7-8 to TRBJ1-6; D is perhaps TRBD1 (5 bases). The CDR3 has 13 amino acids. Germline V gene sequence: CDR1 SGHVS, CDR2 FQNEAQ. The ends were cut back, 1 base at V and 8 bases at J, with 6 bases in the middle.